Listed below are T cell receptor beta chains from one sample, sequenced in a study of T cell responses to AZD1222 COVID-19 vaccine. The method was immunoSEQ multiplex PCR; TCRdb's version includes in-frame clones alone and lacks a portion of them. The repertoire holds about 260,000 clones, with 80% to 95% as singletons. Source: peripheral blood, taken on day 0 of AZD1222 vaccination. All receptors come from an adult in good health. Both conserved end residues are part of each CDR3. The order of the fields is V gene, J gene, CDR3 length, CDR3 protein.

v_call: TRBV25-1; j_call: TRBJ2-7; cdr3_length: 13; cdr3_aa: CASQGDTTYEQYF
v_call: TRBV30; j_call: TRBJ1-5; cdr3_length: 13; cdr3_aa: CAWNVQGWGPQHF
v_call: TRBV24-1; j_call: TRBJ2-3; cdr3_length: 15; cdr3_aa: CATSDLRTSTDTQYF
v_call: TRBV3-1/TRBV3-2; j_call: TRBJ2-1; cdr3_length: 15; cdr3_aa: CASSFGSGRANEQFF
v_call: TRBV28; j_call: TRBJ2-1; cdr3_length: 16; cdr3_aa: CASSPGGRGSYNEQFF
v_call: TRBV18; j_call: TRBJ1-6; cdr3_length: 15; cdr3_aa: CASSLSGTPVSPLHF
v_call: TRBV19; j_call: TRBJ2-6; cdr3_length: 18; cdr3_aa: CASSMGQASSSGANVLTF
v_call: TRBV28; j_call: TRBJ1-2; cdr3_length: 14; cdr3_aa: CASSLRPSGDGYTF
v_call: TRBV2; j_call: TRBJ1-5; cdr3_length: 14; cdr3_aa: CASSERARGQPQHF
v_call: TRBV5-1; j_call: TRBJ1-2; cdr3_length: 16; cdr3_aa: CASSLGDRSHNYGYTF
v_call: TRBV2; j_call: TRBJ2-7; cdr3_length: 14; cdr3_aa: CASSRDSGGNEQYF
v_call: TRBV19; j_call: TRBJ1-5; cdr3_length: 13; cdr3_aa: CASSISVNQPQHF
v_call: TRBV19; j_call: TRBJ1-3; cdr3_length: 16; cdr3_aa: CASTLGFAPIGNTIYF
v_call: TRBV2; j_call: TRBJ1-1; cdr3_length: 12; cdr3_aa: CASSETSGEAFF
v_call: TRBV3-1/TRBV3-2; j_call: TRBJ2-3; cdr3_length: 17; cdr3_aa: CASSQGLAGGSGDTQYF
v_call: TRBV28; j_call: TRBJ1-5; cdr3_length: 12; cdr3_aa: CASGNNNQPQHF
v_call: TRBV2; j_call: TRBJ2-7; cdr3_length: 14; cdr3_aa: CASSPDRGNGEQYF
v_call: TRBV5-4; j_call: TRBJ1-2; cdr3_length: 12; cdr3_aa: CASSPDNYGYTF
v_call: TRBV20-1; j_call: TRBJ1-1; cdr3_length: 11; cdr3_aa: CSARRDTEAFF
v_call: TRBV3-1/TRBV3-2; j_call: TRBJ2-7; cdr3_length: 16; cdr3_aa: CASSQEGWAGGGEQYF
v_call: TRBV5-1; j_call: TRBJ1-4; cdr3_length: 14; cdr3_aa: CASSPGNHNEKLFF
v_call: TRBV5-6; j_call: TRBJ1-3; cdr3_length: 11; cdr3_aa: CASIPGNTIYF
v_call: TRBV7-9; j_call: TRBJ2-7; cdr3_length: 18; cdr3_aa: CASSPRGGRAVHAYEQYF
v_call: TRBV2; j_call: TRBJ1-5; cdr3_length: 13; cdr3_aa: CASSGETNQPQHF
v_call: TRBV5-6; j_call: TRBJ1-2; cdr3_length: 14; cdr3_aa: CASSPPDRAYGYTF
v_call: TRBV18; j_call: TRBJ2-7; cdr3_length: 14; cdr3_aa: CASSPGHSSYEQYF
v_call: TRBV29-1; j_call: TRBJ1-1; cdr3_length: 13; cdr3_aa: CSVSRGLKTEAFF
v_call: TRBV14; j_call: TRBJ1-6; cdr3_length: 14; cdr3_aa: CASSQEVTGSPLHF
v_call: TRBV2; j_call: TRBJ1-2; cdr3_length: 14; cdr3_aa: CASSSYGGNYGYTF
v_call: TRBV7-9; j_call: TRBJ2-7; cdr3_length: 17; cdr3_aa: CASSGSPGRRGTVEQYF
v_call: TRBV28; j_call: TRBJ1-2; cdr3_length: 15; cdr3_aa: CATYPGPRTNYGYTF
v_call: TRBV29-1; j_call: TRBJ1-1; cdr3_length: 13; cdr3_aa: CSVEGPFNTEAFF
v_call: TRBV10-3; j_call: TRBJ2-7; cdr3_length: 16; cdr3_aa: CAISVASSIRHVEQYF
v_call: TRBV6-1; j_call: TRBJ2-7; cdr3_length: 17; cdr3_aa: CASSDGSSGRSRYEQYF
v_call: TRBV28; j_call: TRBJ1-1; cdr3_length: 13; cdr3_aa: CASSPGTYTEAFF
v_call: TRBV5-1; j_call: TRBJ2-3; cdr3_length: 14; cdr3_aa: CASSLDVGTDTQYF